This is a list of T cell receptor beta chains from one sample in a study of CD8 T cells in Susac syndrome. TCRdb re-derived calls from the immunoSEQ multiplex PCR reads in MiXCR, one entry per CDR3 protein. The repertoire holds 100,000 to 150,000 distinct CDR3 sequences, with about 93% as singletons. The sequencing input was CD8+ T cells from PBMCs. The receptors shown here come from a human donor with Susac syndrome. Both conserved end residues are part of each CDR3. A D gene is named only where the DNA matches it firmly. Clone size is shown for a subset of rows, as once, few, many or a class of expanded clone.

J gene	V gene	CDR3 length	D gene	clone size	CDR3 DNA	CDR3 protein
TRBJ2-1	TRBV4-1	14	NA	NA	TGCGCCAGCAGCCAACCCCTAGCCAGGTGTGAGCAGTTCTTC	CASSQPLARCEQFF
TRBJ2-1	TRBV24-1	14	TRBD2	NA	TGTGCCACCAGTGGTCCTGCGGGAGTAAATGAGCAGTTCTTC	CATSGPAGVNEQFF
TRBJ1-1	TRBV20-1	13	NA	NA	TGCAGTGCTAGAGATGACAGAGAGACTGAAGCTTTCTTT	CSARDDRETEAFF
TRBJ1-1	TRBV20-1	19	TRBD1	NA	TGCAGTGCTAGAGGGGCCCCCGACAGGGGGGATAGCTTGAACACTGAAGCTTTCTTT	CSARGAPDRGDSLNTEAFF
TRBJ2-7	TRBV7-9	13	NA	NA	TGTGCCAGCAGCCCCGGGGTAGCCTACGAGCAGTACTTC	CASSPGVAYEQYF
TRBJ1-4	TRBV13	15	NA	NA	TGTGCCAGCAGCGCGAGGGTGCTGGTTAATGAAAAACTGTTTTTT	CASSARVLVNEKLFF
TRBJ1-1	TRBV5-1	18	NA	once	TGCGCCAGCAGCTTGGAAATGCAGGGACAATCCTGGAACACTGAAGCTTTCTTT	CASSLEMQGQSWNTEAFF
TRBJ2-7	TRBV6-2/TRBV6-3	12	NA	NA	TGTGCTACCCAGGGAAGGGACTACGAGCAGTACTTC	CATQGRDYEQYF
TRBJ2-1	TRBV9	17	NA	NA	TGTGCCAGCAGCGGTTCCCGCTCGGGGGCTACTTTGAATGAGCAGTTCTTC	CASSGSRSGATLNEQFF
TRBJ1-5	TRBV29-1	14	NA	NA	TGCAGCGAAAAAGGACAGCTTAGCAATCAGCCCCAGCATTTT	CSEKGQLSNQPQHF
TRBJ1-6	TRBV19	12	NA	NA	TGTGCCAGTAGTGTCGGGAATTCACCCCTCCACTTT	CASSVGNSPLHF
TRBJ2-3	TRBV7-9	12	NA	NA	TGTGCCAGCAGCCCGAAGGGGGATACGCAGTATTTT	CASSPKGDTQYF
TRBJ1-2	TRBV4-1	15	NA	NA	TGCGCCAGCAGCCAAGATAGATTCACTAGCTATGGCTACACCTTC	CASSQDRFTSYGYTF
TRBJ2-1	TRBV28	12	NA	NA	TGTGCCAGCAGGGAAAGGGGGAACGAGCAGTTCTTC	CASRERGNEQFF
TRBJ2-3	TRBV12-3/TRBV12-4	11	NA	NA	TGTGCCGTCCGGGTGCAGTCGATCGAGTATTTT	CAVRVQSIEYF
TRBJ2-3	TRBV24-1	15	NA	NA	TGTGCCACCAGTGATTCCGGACCCATACTGGATACGCAGTATTTT	CATSDSGPILDTQYF
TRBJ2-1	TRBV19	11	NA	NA	TGTGCCAGCCAAACAGGGAATGAGCAGTTCTTC	CASQTGNEQFF
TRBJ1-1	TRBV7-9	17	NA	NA	TGTGCCAGCAGCCCCCGGGGGGTATCGCTTAAAAACACTGAAGCTTTCTTT	CASSPRGVSLKNTEAFF
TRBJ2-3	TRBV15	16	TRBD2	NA	TGTGCCACCAGCGGGAGGACTAGCGGGGGGGAAGATACGCAGTATTTT	CATSGRTSGGEDTQYF
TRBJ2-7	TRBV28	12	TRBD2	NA	TGTGCCAGCAGTTTTGCCGGGAGGGAGCAGTACTTC	CASSFAGREQYF
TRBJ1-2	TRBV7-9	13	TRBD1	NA	TGTGCCAGCAGTTCCGGGACAGGAGGGAGCTACACCTTC	CASSSGTGGSYTF
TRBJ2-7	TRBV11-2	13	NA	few	TGTGCCAGCAGTCCGGGTCTCTCCTACGAGCAGTACTTC	CASSPGLSYEQYF
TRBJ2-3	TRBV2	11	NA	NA	TGTGCCAGCAGCCAAATTGATACGCAGTATTTT	CASSQIDTQYF
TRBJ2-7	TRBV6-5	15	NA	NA	TGTGCCAGCGGCGCCCTCGGGACGGGATCCCTCGAGCAGTACTTC	CASGALGTGSLEQYF
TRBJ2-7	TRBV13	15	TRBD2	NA	TGTGCCAGCAGCACAAGGACTAGCGGGACGGAAGAGCAGTACTTC	CASSTRTSGTEEQYF
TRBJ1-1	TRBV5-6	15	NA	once	TGTGCCAGCAGCTTGTCCCCACAGGGGAACACTGAAGCTTTCTTT	CASSLSPQGNTEAFF
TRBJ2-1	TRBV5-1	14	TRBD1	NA	TGCGCCAGCAGCTTGAGGACAGACAGGGATGAGCAGTTCTTC	CASSLRTDRDEQFF
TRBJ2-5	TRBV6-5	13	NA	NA	TGTGCCAGCAGTCCCCTTCGTGGAGAGACCCAGTACTTC	CASSPLRGETQYF
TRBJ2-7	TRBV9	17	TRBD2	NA	TGTGCCAGCAGCCATGGACTAGCGGGTTCTCCCTCCTACGAGCAGTACTTC	CASSHGLAGSPSYEQYF
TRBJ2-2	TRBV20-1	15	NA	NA	TGCAGTGCTAGAGTCCCGGGCCCCGACACCGGGGAGCTGTTTTTT	CSARVPGPDTGELFF
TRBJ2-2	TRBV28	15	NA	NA	TGTGCCAGCAGTCCTCTGGGGGAGGACACCGGGGAGCTGTTTTTT	CASSPLGEDTGELFF
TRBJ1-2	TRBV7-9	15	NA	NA	TGTGCCAGCAGCGAAACGGTGGAGGGCGGCTATGGCTACACCTTC	CASSETVEGGYGYTF
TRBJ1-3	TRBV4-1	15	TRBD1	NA	TGCGCCAGCAGCCAAATGGGGACAGCTGGAAACACCATATATTTT	CASSQMGTAGNTIYF
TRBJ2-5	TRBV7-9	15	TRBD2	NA	TGTGCCAGCAGCCCGGTAGCGGGACTGGTGGAGACCCAGTACTTC	CASSPVAGLVETQYF
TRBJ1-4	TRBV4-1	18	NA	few	TGCGCCAGCAGCCAAGATTGTAGTCTCAGTCCAGGATTGGAAAAACTGTTTTTT	CASSQDCSLSPGLEKLFF
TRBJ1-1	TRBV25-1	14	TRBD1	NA	TGTGCCAGCAGTGATTACAGGGGGGACACTGAAGCTTTCTTT	CASSDYRGDTEAFF
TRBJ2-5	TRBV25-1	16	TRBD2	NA	TGTGCCAGCAGTACCCCGGGACTAGCGGGCCAAGAGACCCAGTACTTC	CASSTPGLAGQETQYF
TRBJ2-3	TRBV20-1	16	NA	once	TGCAGTGCTAGAGGCCTACTAGAGGATAGGACAGATACGCAGTATTTT	CSARGLLEDRTDTQYF
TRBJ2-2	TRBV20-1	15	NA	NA	TGCAGTGCTAGACCCAGGGGCGAGAACACCGGGGAGCTGTTTTTT	CSARPRGENTGELFF
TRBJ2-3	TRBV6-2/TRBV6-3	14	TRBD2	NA	TGTGCCAGCAGTTACGGACTAGCGGGGGCCTCCCAGTATTTT	CASSYGLAGASQYF
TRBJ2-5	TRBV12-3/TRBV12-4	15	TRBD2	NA	TGTGCCAGCAGTTCGACTAGCGGGGGAAAAGAGACCCAGTACTTC	CASSSTSGGKETQYF
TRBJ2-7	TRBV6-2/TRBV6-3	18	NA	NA	TGTGCCAGCAGTTACACGTTCCCTCGCCGTAGCGATTATCGCGAGCAGTACTTC	CASSYTFPRRSDYREQYF
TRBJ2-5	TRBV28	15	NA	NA	TGTGCCAGCAGCTTACAGGGAAGGGATATTGAGACCCAGTACTTC	CASSLQGRDIETQYF
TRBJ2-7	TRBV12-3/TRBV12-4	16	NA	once	TGTGCCAGCAGCCAAATCCACAGCTCCGGCTTTTACGAGCAGTACTTC	CASSQIHSSGFYEQYF
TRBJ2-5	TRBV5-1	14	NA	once	TGCGCCAGCAGCCCCGGAAACACAGAAGAGACCCAGTACTTC	CASSPGNTEETQYF
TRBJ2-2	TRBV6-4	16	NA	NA	TGTGCCAGCAGTCTACTACCGGGGACGAACACCGGGGAGCTGTTTTTT	CASSLLPGTNTGELFF
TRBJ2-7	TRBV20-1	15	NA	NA	TGCAGTGCTAGAGATTTAGGGGGAAACCCCTACGAGCAGTACTTC	CSARDLGGNPYEQYF
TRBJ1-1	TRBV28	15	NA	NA	TGTGCCAGCAGTTTATCTGTGGGGGTGGACACTGAAGCTTTCTTT	CASSLSVGVDTEAFF
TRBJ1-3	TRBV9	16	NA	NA	TGTGCCAGCAGCGTAGGTTCAGGCGGCTCTGGAAACACCATATATTTT	CASSVGSGGSGNTIYF
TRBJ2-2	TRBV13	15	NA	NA	TGTGCCAGCAGTCCGGAGGGAACGAACACCGGGGAGCTGTTTTTT	CASSPEGTNTGELFF